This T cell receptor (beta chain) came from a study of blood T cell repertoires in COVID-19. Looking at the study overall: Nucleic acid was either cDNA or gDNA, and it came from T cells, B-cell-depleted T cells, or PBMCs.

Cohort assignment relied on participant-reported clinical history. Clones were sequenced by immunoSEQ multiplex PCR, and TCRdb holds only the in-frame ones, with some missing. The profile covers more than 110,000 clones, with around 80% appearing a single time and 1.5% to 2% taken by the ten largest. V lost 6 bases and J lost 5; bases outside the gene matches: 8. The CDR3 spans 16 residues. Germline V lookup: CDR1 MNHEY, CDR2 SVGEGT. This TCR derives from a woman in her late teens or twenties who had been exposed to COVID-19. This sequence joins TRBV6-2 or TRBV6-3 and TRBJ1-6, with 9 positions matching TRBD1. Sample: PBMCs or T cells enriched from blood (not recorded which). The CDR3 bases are TGTGCCAGCAGCTCCTGGACAGGGGTTAATAATTCACCCCTCCACTTT. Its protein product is CASSSWTGVNNSPLHF.